The 10 T cell receptor beta chains below all came from one sample that was sequenced in a study of tissue T cells after allogeneic stem cell transplantation. Stated time point: mouse harvest day 14 after allogeneic transplant. Mouse grafts combined 10^7 T-cell-depleted bone marrow cells with 10^6 splenic CD5+ T cells. Data came from immunoSEQ multiplex PCR; TCRdb stores just in-frame clones and leaves some out. The data contain roughly 8,600 clones, about 37% of them singletons. The sample taken for sequencing was skin. Receptor source: a female BALB/c mouse given C57BL/6 T cells with graft-versus-host disease after an allogeneic hematopoietic cell transplant.

With regard to this clone: These gene names are mouse names. Read data end 1 residue before the CDR3 end; the end is taken from the germline J gene. This chain links TRBV13-1 with TRBJ2-7, with a possible D match to TRBD2 (6 bases). This CDR3 has 13 residues. V lost 2 bases, J lost 5 bases, and 11 bases lay in between. Germline CDR1 NSHNY, CDR2 SYGAGN. Partial CDR3 DNA: TGTGCCAGCAGTGAGGGTGGGGGTGATGAACAGTAC. Its protein is CASSEGGGDEQY. The complete CDR3 sequence is CASSEGGGDEQYF.

As to this clone: The gene names given are mouse names. The CDR3 goes on 1 residue after the read ends, and that part is filled in from the germline J gene. The chain is built from TRBV16 and TRBJ2-1, with D tentatively TRBD2 (7 bases). CDR3 size: 15 residues. Germline V gene lookup returns CDR1 SGHSA and CDR2 FRNQAP. The V end lost 4 bases, the J end lost 3 bases, and 13 bases lay between the germline ends. The part of the CDR3 DNA that was read is TGTGCAAGCAGCTACATCTGGGGGCCCTATGCTGAGCAGTTC. Amino acid sequence: CASSYIWGPYAEQF. The whole CDR3 sequence is CASSYIWGPYAEQFF.

As regards this clone: Mouse gene names and germline throughout. The DNA ends 1 residue before the CDR3 does, and the rest of the CDR3 is filled in from the germline J gene. The chain combines TRBV1 with TRBJ2-7; D is perhaps TRBD1 (6 bases). The V end lost 5 bases, the J end lost 0 bases, and 11 bases lay between the germline ends. The germline gives CDR1 NSQYPW, CDR2 LRSPGD (reference sequence). The CDR3 spans 14 residues. Incomplete CDR3 DNA: TGCACCTGCAGTTTGACAGGAAGCTCCTATGAACAGTAC. Residues: CTCSLTGSSYEQY. The full CDR3 is CTCSLTGSSYEQYF.

A note on this clone: Any gene name here is a mouse gene name. The read terminates 1 residue ahead of where the CDR3 ends, so the germline J gene completes it. The chain employs TRBV26 and TRBJ1-2; D not resolved. From germline, CDR1 is KGHPV and CDR2 FQNQEV (reference sequence). Trimming took off 4 bases at V and 0 bases at J, with 9 bases between the two ends. CDR3 length: 14 residues. The CDR3 region is CASSRRASNSDYTF. CDR3 bases read: TGTGCCAGCAGTCGCCGGGCCTCAAACTCCGACTACACC. Variable domain in full (rest from reference TRBV26 and TRBJ1-2): NSKVIQTPRYLVKGQGQKAKMRCIPEKGHPVVFWYQQNKNNEFKFLINFQNQEVLQQIDMTEKRFSAECPSNSPCSLEIQSSEAGDSALYLCASSRRASNSDYTFGSGTRLLVI.

This clone was seen a few times. Genes and germline are mouse. The read terminates 1 residue ahead of where the CDR3 ends, so the germline J gene completes it. The V and J genes are TRBV2 and TRBJ2-2, with unresolved D. This CDR3 is built from 13 residues. Germline CDR1 LGHNA, CDR2 YSYQKL. Between the trimmed V and J ends, which lost 0 bases and 3 bases, there was a span of 2 bases. CDR3 DNA (partial): TGTGCCAGCAGCCAAGAATACACCGGGCAGCTCTAC. It specifies CASSQEYTGQLY. Given in full, the CDR3 is CASSQEYTGQLYF. Using reference TRBV2 and TRBJ2-2 for the parts outside the CDR3, the full variable domain is DPKIIQKPKYLVAVTGSEKILICEQYLGHNAMYWYRQSAKKPLEFMFSYSYQKLMDNQTASSRFQPQSSKKNHLDLQITALKPDDSATYFCASSQEYTGQLYFGEGSKLTVL.

As concerns this clone: Gene names are mouse gene names. The CDR3 end falls 1 residue outside the read, so it is completed with the germline J gene. The rearrangement joins TRBV26 to TRBJ2-3; 9 bases match TRBD1. Germline V gives CDR1 KGHPV, CDR2 FQNQEV (reference sequence). CDR3 size: 14 residues. V was clipped by 2 bases and J by 4 bases; unmatched bases: 1. The sequenced CDR3 bases are TGTGCCAGCAGTCTGGGGACAGGGACAGAAACGCTGTAT. As protein: CASSLGTGTETLY. The CDR3 as a whole reads CASSLGTGTETLYF.

This clone was detected once. Gene and germline names: mouse. The read finishes 1 residue shy of the CDR3 end, and the germline J gene is used to complete it. This chain connects TRBV26 to TRBJ2-2; D is uncertain. This CDR3 comprises 15 residues. The V gene lost 0 bases and the J gene lost 0 bases, with 5 bases spanning the gap. Germline loops: CDR1 KGHPV, CDR2 FQNQEV (reference sequence). The sequenced part of the CDR3 DNA is TGTGCCAGCAGTCTGTCCTGGTCAAACACCGGGCAGCTCTAC. Amino acids: CASSLSWSNTGQLY. The CDR3 as a whole reads CASSLSWSNTGQLYF.

By share of the sample, this clone is large. Each gene name is a mouse one. Read sequence stops 1 residue before the CDR3 end, and the germline J gene provides the missing end. V and J are TRBV26 and TRBJ1-5; D unclear. The CDR3 extends over 12 amino acids. Germline V lookup: CDR1 KGHPV, CDR2 FQNQEV (reference sequence). V was cut by 4 bases and J by 4 bases, with 5 bases left in between. CDR3 loop: CASSRQNQAPLF. CDR3 DNA (partial): TGTGCCAGCAGTCGGCAAAACCAGGCTCCGCTT.

This clone was detected only a few times. The genes and germline here are from mouse. The read terminates 1 residue before the CDR3 end, so the remaining end is supplied by the germline J gene. The rearrangement uses TRBV5 and TRBJ2-5; 14 nucleotides align to TRBD2. Trimming took 4 bases from V and 5 from J; bases not matched to a gene: 2. From germline, CDR1 is LGHNA and CDR2 YNLKQL (reference sequence). The CDR3 sequence is 15 residues long. CDR3 bases read: TGTGCCAGCAGCCGGGACTGGGGGGGCGCAGACACCCAGTAC. Its protein is CASSRDWGGADTQY. The CDR3 as a whole reads CASSRDWGGADTQYF.

On this clone: Gene names and germline match the mouse. The CDR3 end is not reached by the read, which stops 1 residue before it; the germline J gene fills it in. This chain joins TRBV23 and TRBJ2-5; TRBD2, the table's D call, lacks a check against the DNA. Germline V gene sequence: CDR1 KGHTA, CDR2 FQNQQP. This CDR3 is 16 amino acids long. CDR3 DNA (partial): TGCTCCAGCAGTCTACTGGGGGGCGTTAACCAAGACACCCAGTAC. It specifies CSSSLLGGVNQDTQY. The full CDR3 sequence reads CSSSLLGGVNQDTQYF.